The rows below give T cell receptor beta chains drawn from one sample of a study of blood T cell repertoires in COVID-19. Data came from immunoSEQ multiplex PCR; TCRdb stores just in-frame clones and leaves some out. The table records some 400,000 clones, roughly 90% of them present only once. The sample was PBMCs or T cells enriched from blood (not recorded which). Receptor source: a woman aged 25 to 45 who had recovered from COVID-19. CDR3s include the opening cysteine and the closing phenylalanine or tryptophan. The order of the fields is V gene, clone size, J gene, CDR3 length, D gene, CDR3 DNA, CDR3 protein. The D gene is left open where the match is weak. A row's size may be missing; if present it is once, few, many or a size class.

v_call: TRBV18
clone_size: NA
j_call: TRBJ2-7
cdr3_length: 16
d_call: TRBD2
cdr3_nt: TGTGCCAGCTCACCGCTCGGACTAGCTGGTGCCTACGAGCAGTACTTC
cdr3_aa: CASSPLGLAGAYEQYF

v_call: TRBV6-5
clone_size: NA
j_call: TRBJ1-2
cdr3_length: 13
d_call: NA
cdr3_nt: TGTGCCAGCAGGAGGACAGAACACTATGGCTACACCTTC
cdr3_aa: CASRRTEHYGYTF

v_call: TRBV5-4
clone_size: NA
j_call: TRBJ1-4
cdr3_length: 16
d_call: TRBD1
cdr3_nt: TGTGCCAGCAGCTTGGGGGGACAGACAACTAATGAAAAACTGTTTTTT
cdr3_aa: CASSLGGQTTNEKLFF

v_call: TRBV28
clone_size: NA
j_call: TRBJ1-1
cdr3_length: 16
d_call: TRBD1
cdr3_nt: TGTGCCAGCAGTTCTTTAGACAGGGGAGGGTACACTGAAGCTTTCTTT
cdr3_aa: CASSSLDRGGYTEAFF

v_call: TRBV9
clone_size: NA
j_call: TRBJ2-1
cdr3_length: 16
d_call: TRBD2
cdr3_nt: TGTGCCAGCAGCAAATATAGCGGGAGCGGGTACAATGAGCAGTTCTTC
cdr3_aa: CASSKYSGSGYNEQFF

v_call: TRBV3-1/TRBV3-2
clone_size: NA
j_call: TRBJ2-2
cdr3_length: 14
d_call: TRBD1
cdr3_nt: TGTGCCAGCAGCACCGGGACAGGGGCCGGGGAGCTGTTTTTT
cdr3_aa: CASSTGTGAGELFF

v_call: TRBV25-1
clone_size: NA
j_call: TRBJ2-7
cdr3_length: 17
d_call: TRBD2
cdr3_nt: TGTGCCAGCAGTTCCCGGGGAAGCGGGAGGGCCTCGGACGAGCAGTACTTC
cdr3_aa: CASSSRGSGRASDEQYF

v_call: TRBV3-1/TRBV3-2
clone_size: NA
j_call: TRBJ2-2
cdr3_length: 19
d_call: TRBD2
cdr3_nt: TGTGCCAGCAGCCAAAGTTACTTCGCCGGGACTATTAACACCGGGGAGCTGTTTTTT
cdr3_aa: CASSQSYFAGTINTGELFF

v_call: TRBV28
clone_size: NA
j_call: TRBJ1-1
cdr3_length: 15
d_call: NA
cdr3_nt: TGTGCCAGCAGTTTTCAAACTCCAGGGGTATCAGAAGCTTTCTTT
cdr3_aa: CASSFQTPGVSEAFF

v_call: TRBV29-1
clone_size: NA
j_call: TRBJ1-2
cdr3_length: 13
d_call: TRBD1
cdr3_nt: TGCAGCGACTTACCGGGACAGGGACGTGGCTACACCTTC
cdr3_aa: CSDLPGQGRGYTF

v_call: TRBV4-2
clone_size: NA
j_call: TRBJ2-7
cdr3_length: 15
d_call: NA
cdr3_nt: TGTGCCAGCAGCCAAGTCCACGGCGGATCCTACGAGCAGTACTTC
cdr3_aa: CASSQVHGGSYEQYF

v_call: TRBV13
clone_size: NA
j_call: TRBJ2-5
cdr3_length: 13
d_call: NA
cdr3_nt: TGTGCCAGCAGCTTAGCCAGCCAAGAGACCCAGTACTTC
cdr3_aa: CASSLASQETQYF

v_call: TRBV2
clone_size: NA
j_call: TRBJ1-5
cdr3_length: 13
d_call: NA
cdr3_nt: TGTGCCAGCAGTGGACAGAGCAATCAGCCCCAGCATTTT
cdr3_aa: CASSGQSNQPQHF

v_call: TRBV30
clone_size: NA
j_call: TRBJ1-4
cdr3_length: 15
d_call: TRBD1
cdr3_nt: TGTGCCTGGAGTGTTTACGGGACAGGGAATGAAAAACTGTTTTTT
cdr3_aa: CAWSVYGTGNEKLFF

v_call: TRBV7-8
clone_size: NA
j_call: TRBJ2-7
cdr3_length: 14
d_call: NA
cdr3_nt: TGTGCCAGCAGCTTAGACGGGTCCGGGGACGAGCAGTACTTC
cdr3_aa: CASSLDGSGDEQYF

v_call: TRBV12-2
clone_size: once
j_call: TRBJ2-7
cdr3_length: 15
d_call: NA
cdr3_nt: TGTGCAAGTCGCTTAGAGACAGACCGCTCCTACGAGCAGTACTTC
cdr3_aa: CASRLETDRSYEQYF

v_call: TRBV7-2
clone_size: NA
j_call: TRBJ1-5
cdr3_length: 14
d_call: TRBD1
cdr3_nt: TGTGCCAGCAGCCAGACAGGGGGCCCTCAGCCCCAGCATTTT
cdr3_aa: CASSQTGGPQPQHF

v_call: TRBV3-1/TRBV3-2
clone_size: NA
j_call: TRBJ2-7
cdr3_length: 15
d_call: TRBD1
cdr3_nt: TGTGCCAGCAGCCAAAGGACAGGGTCTTTTCTCGAGCAGTACTTC
cdr3_aa: CASSQRTGSFLEQYF

v_call: TRBV30
clone_size: NA
j_call: TRBJ1-4
cdr3_length: 14
d_call: NA
cdr3_nt: TGTGCCTGGAGCGCAGGGACTTCTAATGAAAAACTGTTTTTT
cdr3_aa: CAWSAGTSNEKLFF

v_call: TRBV27
clone_size: NA
j_call: TRBJ2-1
cdr3_length: 15
d_call: TRBD2
cdr3_nt: TGTGCCAGCAGTTTAGGCGGGAGCTCCTACAATGAGCAGTTCTTC
cdr3_aa: CASSLGGSSYNEQFF

v_call: TRBV10-1
clone_size: NA
j_call: TRBJ2-1
cdr3_length: 16
d_call: TRBD2
cdr3_nt: TGCGCCAGCAGTGAACCAGCGGGAGCATCCGTCCATGAGCAGTTCTTC
cdr3_aa: CASSEPAGASVHEQFF

v_call: TRBV12-3/TRBV12-4
clone_size: NA
j_call: TRBJ2-3
cdr3_length: 13
d_call: NA
cdr3_nt: TGTGCCAGCAGCCCCGGGACTACAGATACGCAGTATTTT
cdr3_aa: CASSPGTTDTQYF

v_call: TRBV30
clone_size: NA
j_call: TRBJ1-3
cdr3_length: 16
d_call: TRBD1
cdr3_nt: TGTGCCTGGAGTGTACAAGGGGGCCCCTCTGGAAACACCATATATTTT
cdr3_aa: CAWSVQGGPSGNTIYF

v_call: TRBV5-1
clone_size: NA
j_call: TRBJ2-7
cdr3_length: 14
d_call: TRBD1
cdr3_nt: TGCGCCAGCAGAATGGCGGGACAGGCCTACGAGCAGTACTTC
cdr3_aa: CASRMAGQAYEQYF

v_call: TRBV20-1
clone_size: NA
j_call: TRBJ1-1
cdr3_length: 11
d_call: TRBD1
cdr3_nt: TGCAGTGCTATCAGACAGGGCAAGGCTTTCTTT
cdr3_aa: CSAIRQGKAFF

v_call: TRBV7-9
clone_size: once
j_call: TRBJ2-7
cdr3_length: 15
d_call: NA
cdr3_nt: TGTGCCAGCAGCTTATGGAGACTGGGCTCCTACGAGCAGTACTTC
cdr3_aa: CASSLWRLGSYEQYF

v_call: TRBV6-5
clone_size: NA
j_call: TRBJ2-2
cdr3_length: 16
d_call: NA
cdr3_nt: TGTGCCAGCAGTTACTTTTGGGGAGCGGTTACCGGGGAGCTGTTTTTT
cdr3_aa: CASSYFWGAVTGELFF

v_call: TRBV30
clone_size: NA
j_call: TRBJ2-1
cdr3_length: 15
d_call: NA
cdr3_nt: TGTGCCTGGAGTCCTTACGTACAATCCTACAATGAGCAGTTCTTC
cdr3_aa: CAWSPYVQSYNEQFF

v_call: TRBV10-3
clone_size: NA
j_call: TRBJ2-1
cdr3_length: 15
d_call: TRBD2
cdr3_nt: TGTGCCATCAGTGAGCGTAGCGGGACAAACAATGAGCAGTTCTTC
cdr3_aa: CAISERSGTNNEQFF

v_call: TRBV7-2
clone_size: NA
j_call: TRBJ1-1
cdr3_length: 14
d_call: NA
cdr3_nt: TGTGCCAGCAGCTTAAACAGACAGAACACTGAAGCTTTCTTT
cdr3_aa: CASSLNRQNTEAFF

v_call: TRBV6-5
clone_size: NA
j_call: TRBJ1-5
cdr3_length: 15
d_call: NA
cdr3_nt: TGTGCCAGCAGTACAGGAAGCGCTAGCAATCAGCCCCAGCATTTT
cdr3_aa: CASSTGSASNQPQHF

v_call: TRBV19
clone_size: NA
j_call: TRBJ2-7
cdr3_length: 13
d_call: NA
cdr3_nt: TGTGCCAGTAGTATATCGATTCAGGGCGAGCAGTACTTC
cdr3_aa: CASSISIQGEQYF

v_call: TRBV18
clone_size: NA
j_call: TRBJ2-7
cdr3_length: 15
d_call: NA
cdr3_nt: TGTGCCAGCTCACCTGTCGGGAGCACCTCCTACGAGCAGTACTTC
cdr3_aa: CASSPVGSTSYEQYF

v_call: TRBV23-1
clone_size: NA
j_call: TRBJ1-5
cdr3_length: 14
d_call: NA
cdr3_nt: TGCGCCAGCAGTCAATCGGAGGTAGGGCAGCCCCAGCATTTT
cdr3_aa: CASSQSEVGQPQHF

v_call: TRBV27
clone_size: NA
j_call: TRBJ1-1
cdr3_length: 13
d_call: TRBD1
cdr3_nt: TGTGCCAGCAGTGGACAGGGGAGTGATGAAGCTTTCTTT
cdr3_aa: CASSGQGSDEAFF